This T cell receptor (beta chain) was documented in a study of CD8 T cell repertoires and HIV-1 epitope variants. Study in general: Each of Twenty-five Gag and Nef epitope peptides stimulated a separate culture. Tested: three Gag epitope families, Nef HW9 and YT9. Points from the study as a whole: Beta chains alone show antigen proliferation, not cytokine profile or function.

TCRdb's copy holds only in-frame clones and misses some; the assay was immunoSEQ multiplex PCR. The data contain around 5,900 clones, 60% to 80% of them singletons. As for this clone: Its matching antigen is unknown.

The CDR3 spans 13 residues. The ends were cut back, 1 base at V and 4 bases at J, with 7 bases in the middle. Germline values: CDR1 LNHDA, CDR2 SQIVND (reference sequence). Sequencing was performed on cultured CD8+ T cells derived from PBMCs. The V and J genes are TRBV19 and TRBJ1-1; the D is unclear. This TCR was sampled from a male donor with HIV. This chain's CDR3 is CASSIVGVTEAFF. The CDR3 nucleotides are TGTGCCAGTAGTATAGTCGGGGTCACTGAAGCTTTCTTT. Filled out from reference TRBV19 and TRBJ1-1, the complete variable domain reads DGGITQSPKYLFRKEGQNVTLSCEQNLNHDAMYWYRQDPGQGLRLIYYSQIVNDFQKGDIAEGYSVSREKKESFPLTVTSAQKNPTAFYLCASSIVGVTEAFFGQGTRLTVV.